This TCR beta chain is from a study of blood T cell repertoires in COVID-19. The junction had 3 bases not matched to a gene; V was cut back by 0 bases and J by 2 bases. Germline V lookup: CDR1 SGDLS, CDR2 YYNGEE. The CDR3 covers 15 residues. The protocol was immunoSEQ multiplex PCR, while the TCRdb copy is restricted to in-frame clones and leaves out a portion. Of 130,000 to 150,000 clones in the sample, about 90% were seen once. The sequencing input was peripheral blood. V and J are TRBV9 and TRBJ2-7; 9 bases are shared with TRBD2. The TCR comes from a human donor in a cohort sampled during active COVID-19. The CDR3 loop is CASSVEAGGPYEQYF. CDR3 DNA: TGTGCCAGCAGCGTAGAGGCGGGAGGGCCCTACGAGCAGTACTTC.